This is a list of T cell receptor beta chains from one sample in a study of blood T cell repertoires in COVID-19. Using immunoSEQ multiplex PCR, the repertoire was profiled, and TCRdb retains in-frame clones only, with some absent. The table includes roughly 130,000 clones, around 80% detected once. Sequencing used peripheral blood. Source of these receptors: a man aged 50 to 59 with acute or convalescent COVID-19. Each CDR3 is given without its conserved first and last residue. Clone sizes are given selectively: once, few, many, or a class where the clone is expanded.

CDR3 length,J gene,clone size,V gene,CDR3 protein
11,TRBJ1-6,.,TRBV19,ATQQGQGSPLH
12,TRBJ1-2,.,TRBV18,ASSPRQVAPYYT
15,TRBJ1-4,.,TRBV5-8,ASSLYRGPATNEKLF
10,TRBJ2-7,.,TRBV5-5,ASSFQGNEQY
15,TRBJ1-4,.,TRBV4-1,ASSPDREESGGEKLF
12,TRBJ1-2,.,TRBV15,ATSPRGANYGYT
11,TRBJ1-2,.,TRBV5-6,ASSFGTGEGYT
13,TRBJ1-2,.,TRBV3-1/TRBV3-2,ASSQYGRGNYGYT
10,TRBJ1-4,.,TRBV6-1,ASNQGYEKLF
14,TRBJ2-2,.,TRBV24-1,ATSDPGLDGTGELF
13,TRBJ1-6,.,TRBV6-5,ASTLSPGYNSPLH
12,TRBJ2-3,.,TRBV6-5,ASSYRGRKDTQY
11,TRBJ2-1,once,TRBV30,ACTGGSYNEQF
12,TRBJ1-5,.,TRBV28,ASITYSINQPQH
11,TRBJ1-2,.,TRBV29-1,SVETGETYGYT
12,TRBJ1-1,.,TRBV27,ASSLSGQNTEAF
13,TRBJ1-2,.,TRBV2,ASSAGTAKIYGYT
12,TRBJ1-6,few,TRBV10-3,AISDTPDNSPLH
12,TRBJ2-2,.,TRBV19,ASSSGAGTGELF
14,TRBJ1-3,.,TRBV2,ASSRDSLSSGNTIY
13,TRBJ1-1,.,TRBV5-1,ASSWGTGENTEAF
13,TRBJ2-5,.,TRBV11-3,ASSLRGQGQETQY
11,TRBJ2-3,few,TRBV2,ASSDRATDTQY
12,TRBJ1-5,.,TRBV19,ASNPGGPNQPQH
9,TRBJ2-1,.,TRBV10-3,AIGQGNEQF
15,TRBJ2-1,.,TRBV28,ASSPIRQGLSYNEQF
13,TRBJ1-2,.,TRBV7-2,ASSPGQGRTYGYT
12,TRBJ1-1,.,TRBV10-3,AISVSQANTEAF
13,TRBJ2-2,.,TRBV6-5,ASSSRTGATGELF
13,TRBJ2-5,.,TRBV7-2,ASSLVTGIYETQY
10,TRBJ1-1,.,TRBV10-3,AISVQGAEAF
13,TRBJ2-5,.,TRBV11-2,ASSKGTSSQETQY
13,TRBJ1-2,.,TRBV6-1,ASSEAEGAHYGYT
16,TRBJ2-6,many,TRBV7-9,ASSREDRGLGGANVLT
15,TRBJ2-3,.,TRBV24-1,ATSDLASGGSTDTQY
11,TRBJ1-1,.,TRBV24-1,ATSAGGSTEAF
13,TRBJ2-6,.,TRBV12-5,ASGLYSSGANVLT
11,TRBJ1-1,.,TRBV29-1,SGRGTGLTEAF
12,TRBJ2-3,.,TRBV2,ASSSGTGDDTQY
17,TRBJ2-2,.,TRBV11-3,ASSSGSASGGLNTGELF
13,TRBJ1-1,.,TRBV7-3,ASNLNRVTGTEAF
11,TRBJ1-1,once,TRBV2,ASSVVGADRAF
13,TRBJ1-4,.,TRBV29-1,SVTETGTTNEKLF